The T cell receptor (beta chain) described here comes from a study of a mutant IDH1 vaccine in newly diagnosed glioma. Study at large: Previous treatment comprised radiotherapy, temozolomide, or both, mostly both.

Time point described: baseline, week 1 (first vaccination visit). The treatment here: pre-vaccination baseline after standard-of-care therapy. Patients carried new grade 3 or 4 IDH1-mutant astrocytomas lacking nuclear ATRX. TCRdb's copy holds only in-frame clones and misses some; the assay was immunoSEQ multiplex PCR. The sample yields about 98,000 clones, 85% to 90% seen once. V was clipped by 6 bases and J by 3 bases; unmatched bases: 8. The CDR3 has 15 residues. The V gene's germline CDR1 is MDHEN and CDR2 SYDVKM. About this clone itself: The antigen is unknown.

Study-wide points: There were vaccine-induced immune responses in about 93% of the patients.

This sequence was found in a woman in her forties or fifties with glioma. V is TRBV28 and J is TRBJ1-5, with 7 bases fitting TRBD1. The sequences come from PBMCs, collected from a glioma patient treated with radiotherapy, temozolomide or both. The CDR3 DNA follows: TGTGCCAGCAGACCCATAGACAGGGACAATCAGCCCCAGCATTTT. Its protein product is CASRPIDRDNQPQHF.